The T cell receptor (beta chain) described here comes from a study of T cell clonality in common variable immunodeficiency. Overall study results and limits: Reportedly, TCR beta sequences from common variable immunodeficiency showed fewer deletions and N-nucleotide insertions. Compared with healthy controls, CVID subjects showed increased TCRbeta clonality, mostly in about a third. Compared with controls, CVID subjects had fewer shared TCRbeta clones.

Aged about 8 to 64 years, CVID subjects averaged around 40 years old. There are many counts of this clone. What it binds is unknown. The sequenced fragment ends 3 residues before the CDR3 boundary, so the rest is inferred from the germline J gene. CDR1 and CDR2 from the germline V gene are SNHLY and FYNNEI. The CDR3 consists of 16 residues. V lost 8 bases and J lost 4; bases outside the gene matches: 16. Equal genomic DNA amounts from CVID and control samples were sequenced. Clones were read by immunoSEQ multiplex PCR, and TCRdb kept only the in-frame ones, dropping some. The data show over 30,000 clones, with none appearing a single time.

The clonotype comes from a human donor with common variable immunodeficiency. The sequenced sample consisted of peripheral blood mononuclear cells. The rearrangement links TRBV2 to TRBJ1-1, with 7 bases identical to TRBD1. The CDR3 loop is CASEGVGTAAFTEAFF. CDR3 DNA, as far as it was read: TGTGCCAGCGAGGGAGTTGGGACAGCCGCCTTCACTGAA.